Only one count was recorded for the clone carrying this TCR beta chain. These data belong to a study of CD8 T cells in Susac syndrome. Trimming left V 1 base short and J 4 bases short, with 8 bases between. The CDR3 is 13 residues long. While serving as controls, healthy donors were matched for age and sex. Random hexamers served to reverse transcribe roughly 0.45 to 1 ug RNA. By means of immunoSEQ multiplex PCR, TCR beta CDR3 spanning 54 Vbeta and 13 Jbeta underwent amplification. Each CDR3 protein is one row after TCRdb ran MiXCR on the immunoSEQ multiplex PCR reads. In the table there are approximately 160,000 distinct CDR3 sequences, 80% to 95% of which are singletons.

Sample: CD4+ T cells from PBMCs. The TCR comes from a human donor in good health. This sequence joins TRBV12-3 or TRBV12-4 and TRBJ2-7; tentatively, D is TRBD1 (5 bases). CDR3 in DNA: TGTGCCAGCAGTTTAGGACAGCCATACGAGCAGTACTTC. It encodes CASSLGQPYEQYF.